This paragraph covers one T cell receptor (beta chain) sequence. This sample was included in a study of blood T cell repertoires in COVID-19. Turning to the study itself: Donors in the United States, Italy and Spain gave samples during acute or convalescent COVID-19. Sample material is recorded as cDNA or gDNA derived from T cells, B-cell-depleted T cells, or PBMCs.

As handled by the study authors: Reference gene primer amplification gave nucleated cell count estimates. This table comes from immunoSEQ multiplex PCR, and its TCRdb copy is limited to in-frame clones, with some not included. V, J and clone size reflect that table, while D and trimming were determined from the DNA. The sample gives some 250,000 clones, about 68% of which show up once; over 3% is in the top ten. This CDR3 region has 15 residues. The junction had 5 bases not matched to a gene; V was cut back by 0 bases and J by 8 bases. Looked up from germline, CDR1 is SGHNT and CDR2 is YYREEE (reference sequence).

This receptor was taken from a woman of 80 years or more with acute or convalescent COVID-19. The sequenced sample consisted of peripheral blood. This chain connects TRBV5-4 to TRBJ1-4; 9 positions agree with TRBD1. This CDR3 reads CASSLGTGAFEKLFF. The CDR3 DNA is TGTGCCAGCAGCTTGGGGACAGGGGCCTTCGAAAAACTGTTTTTT. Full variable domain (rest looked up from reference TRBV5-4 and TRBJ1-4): ETGVTQSPTHLIKTRGQQVTLRCSSQSGHNTVSWYQQALGQGPQFIFQYYREEENGRGNFPPRFSGLQFPNYSSELNVNALELDDSALYLCASSLGTGAFEKLFFGSGTQLSVL.